The 15 T cell receptor beta chains below all came from one sample that was sequenced in a study of shared clonotypes between healthy human individuals. Clones were read by immunoSEQ multiplex PCR, and TCRdb kept only the in-frame ones, dropping some. The sample shows around 2.5 million clones, under 95% of them seen only once. The sample taken for sequencing was naive CD4+ T cells from PBMCs. This sample's subset: CD45RA+ positively selected. Every receptor here comes from a man younger than 30 in good health. Some clones in this sample may be carry-over from other donors' samples.

This chain joins TRBV4-2 and TRBJ2-1; no clear D gene. The germline gives CDR1 LGHNA, CDR2 YNFKEQ. The CDR3 length is 14 residues. The V gene lost 1 base and the J gene lost 2 bases, with 6 bases spanning the gap. The CDR3 coding sequence is TGTGCCAGCAGCCAAGGGTTTACCTACAATGAGCAGTTCTTC. Amino acids: CASSQGFTYNEQFF.

The V call is TRBV27, the J call TRBJ2-3; TRBD2 matches 7 bases. Unmatched junction bases numbered 18, after V lost 5 bases and J lost 1 base. CDR3 size: 19 residues. In germline, CDR1 is MNHEY, CDR2 SMNVEV (reference sequence). The DNA of the CDR3 is TGTGCCAGCAGTACCGCGTGGGGCGGGAGAGTAGGGGGCACAGATACGCAGTATTTT. It yields the protein CASSTAWGGRVGGTDTQYF.

The chain has TRBV6-5 and TRBJ1-5; D might be TRBD1 (5 bases). The CDR3 runs to 13 residues. Between the trimmed V and J ends, which lost 6 bases and 3 bases, there was a span of 9 bases. The V gene's germline CDR1 is MNHEY and CDR2 SVGAGI. CDR3 sequence reads: CASRPGLNQPQHF. The CDR3, as DNA: TGTGCCAGCAGGCCGGGACTCAATCAGCCCCAGCATTTT.

The CDR3: CAISRGGKSTGELFF. The CDR3 DNA reads as TGTGCCATCAGTAGGGGCGGGAAGTCGACCGGGGAGCTGTTTTTT. The rearrangement uses TRBV10-3 and TRBJ2-2, with a weak D call TRBD2 (6 bases). Germline-derived CDR1 and CDR2 are ENHRY and SYGVKD. This CDR3 region has 15 residues. Trimming took 5 bases from V and 5 from J, leaving 15 bases between them.

In DNA, the CDR3 is TGTGCCAGCAGCATGGACAGGGGACCCTACGAGCAGTACTTC. It codes for CASSMDRGPYEQYF. The V and J genes are TRBV5-4 and TRBJ2-7; 9 bases map to TRBD1. V lost 4 bases and J lost 2; bases outside the gene matches: 4. The CDR3 is 14 amino acids. Germline V gives CDR1 SGHNT, CDR2 YYREEE (reference sequence). Full variable domain (outside the CDR3, taken from reference TRBV5-4 and TRBJ2-7): ETGVTQSPTHLIKTRGQQVTLRCSSQSGHNTVSWYQQALGQGPQFIFQYYREEENGRGNFPPRFSGLQFPNYSSELNVNALELDDSALYLCASSMDRGPYEQYFGPGTRLTVT.

The chain has TRBV19 and TRBJ1-4, with 10 bases aligning to TRBD1. CDR3 length: 16 amino acids. J was trimmed by 2 bases and V by 3 bases; bases with no gene match: 3. Per the germline V gene, CDR1 is LNHDA and CDR2 is SQIVND (reference sequence). In DNA form, the CDR3 reads TGTGCCAGTAGTATCACGGGACAGGGGACTAATGAAAAACTGTTTTTT. Amino acid sequence: CASSITGQGTNEKLFF.

This chain connects TRBV28 to TRBJ1-5; TRBD1 might be the D (6 bases). This CDR3 spans 18 amino acids. Germline V gene lookup returns CDR1 MDHEN and CDR2 SYDVKM. Trimming shortened V by 5 bases and J by 1 base, and 21 bases separated the two germline ends. CDR3 residues: CASSPIRDIPWSNQPQHF. The CDR3 DNA reads as TGTGCCAGCAGTCCTATCCGGGACATCCCCTGGAGCAATCAGCCCCAGCATTTT. The full variable domain, its missing parts supplied by reference TRBV28 and TRBJ1-5, is DVKVTQSSRYLVKRTGEKVFLECVQDMDHENMFWYRQDPGLGLRLIYFSYDVKMKEKGDIPEGYSVSREKKERFSLILESASTNQTSMYLCASSPIRDIPWSNQPQHFGDGTRLSIL.

This clone was detected once. This sequence joins TRBV18 and TRBJ2-7; D possibly corresponds to TRBD1 (6 bases). V was trimmed by 3 bases and J by 7 bases, leaving 16 bases between them. The germline CDR1 and CDR2 sequences are KGHSH and LQKENI. CDR3 length: 14 residues. CDR3 amino acids: CASSPPPGAEEQYF. The DNA of the CDR3 is TGTGCCAGCTCACCCCCCCCAGGGGCGGAAGAGCAGTACTTC.

The chain uses TRBV5-4 and TRBJ1-2, with D possibly being TRBD1 (5 bases). CDR1 SGHNT and CDR2 YYREEE come from the germline V gene (reference sequence). The germline V and J ends were trimmed by 5 bases and 7 bases, with 15 bases remaining between them. CDR3 length: 13 amino acids. The CDR3 region is CASSPTGGVGYTF. In DNA form, the CDR3 reads TGTGCCAGCAGTCCAACGGGGGGTGTTGGCTACACCTTC.

This chain's CDR3 is CASVKLLGNTEAFF. CDR3 DNA sequence: TGTGCCAGCGTCAAACTCCTGGGGAACACTGAAGCTTTCTTT. The chain uses TRBV27 and TRBJ1-1, with unresolved D. From germline, CDR1 is MNHEY and CDR2 SMNVEV (reference sequence). This CDR3 has 14 amino acids. The ends were cut back, 8 bases at V and 1 base at J, with 14 bases in the middle.

For this clone: Other DNA sequences within the sample encode an identical CDR3. The chain recombines TRBV5-4 with TRBJ2-1; D is possibly TRBD2 (6 bases). CDR3 length equals 14 residues. The V and J ends lost 0 bases and 6 bases respectively, with 10 bases between them. Germline V gives CDR1 SGHNT, CDR2 YYREEE (reference sequence). CDR3 loop: CASSLASGSNEQFF. CDR3 in DNA: TGTGCCAGCAGCTTGGCCTCCGGGAGCAATGAGCAGTTCTTC.

J is TRBJ1-4 and V is TRBV19, with no clear D. Germline loops: CDR1 LNHDA, CDR2 SQIVND (reference sequence). This CDR3 spans 15 amino acids. Trimming pared 6 bases from V and 7 bases from J, leaving 18 bases between. The CDR3 region is CASRTGETKTEKLFF. CDR3 DNA: TGTGCCAGTAGAACCGGGGAGACGAAAACTGAAAAACTGTTTTTT.

The chain couples TRBV13 to TRBJ1-3, with D hard to call. V was shortened by 2 bases and J by 2 bases, with 10 bases between the two germline ends. Germline CDR1 and CDR2: PRHDT and FYEKMQ (reference sequence). This CDR3 is 15 amino acids long. The CDR3, as DNA: TGTGCCAGCAGCTTAAACCCCGCCACTGGAAACACCATATATTTT. Translation gives CASSLNPATGNTIYF.

V is TRBV6-1 and J is TRBJ1-5; perhaps TRBD1 as D (6 bases). The germline gives CDR1 MNHNS, CDR2 SASEGT. V was cut by 4 bases and J by 7 bases, with 14 bases left in between. The CDR3 runs 14 residues. The CDR3 protein is CASSGDWGGQPQHF. CDR3 nucleotides: TGTGCCAGCAGTGGGGACTGGGGGGGCCAGCCCCAGCATTTT.

This rearrangement joins TRBV7-9 to TRBJ1-2, with D possibly matching TRBD1 (5 bases). The CDR3 loop spans 13 amino acids. The germline V gene encodes CDR1 SEHNR and CDR2 FQNEAQ (reference sequence). Deletions cut 5 bases from V and 7 bases from J, with 14 bases between. The CDR3 loop is CASSPQEGSGYTF. In DNA, the CDR3 is TGTGCCAGCAGCCCCCAGGAGGGGTCTGGCTACACCTTC. Combining the CDR3 with reference TRBV7-9 and TRBJ1-2 gives the whole variable domain DTGVSQNPRHKITKRGQNVTFRCDPISEHNRLYWYRQTLGQGPEFLTYFQNEAQLEKSRLLSDRFSAERPKGSFSTLEIQRTEQGDSAMYLCASSPQEGSGYTFGSGTRLTVV.